The rows below give T cell receptor beta chains drawn from one sample of a study of shared clonotypes between healthy human individuals. Data came from immunoSEQ multiplex PCR; TCRdb stores just in-frame clones and leaves some out. The top ten clones hold around 0.4% of a sample with fewer than 2.5 million clones, approximately 93% of them seen once. Sequenced sample: naive CD4+ T cells from PBMCs. The origin of the receptors is a man between 18 and 29 years old in good health. Some clones in this sample may be carry-over from other donors' samples. Both conserved end residues are trimmed from each CDR3.

TRBV10-1 | ASMGAVSYEQY
TRBV15 | ATSRDYSGELF
TRBV23-1 | ASSPGRGAVNTEAF
TRBV7-3 | ASSLKAAGTSRVGGEQF
TRBV4-3 | ASSQGTSRGGEQF
TRBV7-9 | ASRPWGSDTEAF
TRBV19 | ASGNSGRRPYEQY
TRBV9 | ASSPGTLHTGELF
TRBV5-5 | ASSLMGDRGAEQY
TRBV28 | ASSLRFPGANEKLF
TRBV6-1 | ASSEFVVQSNWAYEQY
TRBV7-3 | ASSSIAGGTTGELF
TRBV20-1 | SAGGEEKLF
TRBV14 | ASSRDLNTEAF
TRBV14 | ATTRTHSTDTQY
TRBV28 | ASSVGTYYGYT
TRBV5-1 | ASSLGQVINEKLF
TRBV11-3 | ASSHWAGEPYEQY
TRBV5-1 | ASSLSAYRETYGYT
TRBV9 | ASSVFDGRNTGELF
TRBV18 | ASSPPGTGGTEKLF
TRBV10-3 | AISEPGRAGPGNTIY
TRBV27 | ASRPRQLNGYT
TRBV2 | ASSGNGQGAGGYT
TRBV5-1 | ASSLEGTSGTDTQY
TRBV28 | ASSWQGSGTDTQY
TRBV11-2 | ASSPQDIYTEAF
TRBV18 | ASSSGQINQPQH
TRBV6-1 | ASRTLVGELF
TRBV5-1 | ASSLGGGYT
TRBV9 | ASSVGHRGPTGELF
TRBV7-9 | ASSPDIGLAGTHEQY
TRBV9 | ASSVAGAGGNTIY
TRBV5-4 | ASSSGGEQSTDTQY
TRBV28 | ASPSGTGGTDTQY
TRBV19 | ASKDYYGYT
TRBV25-1 | ASSEFFSENTEAF
TRBV27 | ASSTELAGAYNEQF
TRBV5-8 | ASSEDRGNYEQY
TRBV2 | ASRAPEGQVHYGYT
TRBV18 | ASSPWTFSTDTQY
TRBV5-1 | ASTQRTDTYEQY
TRBV9 | ASSGAAQIDTQY
TRBV29-1 | SVLENWDTAF
TRBV28 | ASSLFRGGTEAF
TRBV18 | ASSPGRINYGYT
TRBV14 | ASSQRQGAIGGEAF
TRBV2 | ASGREGTGELF
TRBV5-1 | ASSLGTLSTEAF
TRBV5-1 | ASSLGPGEAYEQY